This T cell receptor beta chain was captured by sequencing in a study of blood T cell repertoires in COVID-19. Study at large: The samples span acute and convalescent COVID-19 from the United States, Italy and Spain. PBMCs, B-cell-depleted T cells, or T cells provided the cDNA or gDNA that made up the material.

In the authors' methods: The authors estimated nucleated cell counts from reference gene primer amplification. TCRdb keeps only in-frame clones here, not all; method: immunoSEQ multiplex PCR. That table is the source of V, J and clone size, and D and trimming were worked out from the DNA. Among roughly 250,000 clones listed, 84% were seen once. The sample consisted of peripheral blood. This sequence was found in a woman in her 40s who had recovered from COVID-19.

Here the CDR3 DNA reads TGTGCCAGCAGCCAGGGGCCCCTTAGCAATCAGCCCCAGCATTTT. Amino acid sequence: CASSQGPLSNQPQHF. V usage is TRBV9 and J usage is TRBJ1-5, with D possibly matching TRBD1 (6 bases). The length of the CDR3 is 15 residues. V lost 4 bases to trimming and J lost 0 bases, with 11 bases between them. Per the germline V gene, CDR1 is SGDLS and CDR2 is YYNGEE. Based on the CDR3 plus reference TRBV9 and TRBJ1-5, the full variable domain is DSGVTQTPKHLITATGQRVTLRCSPRSGDLSVYWYQQSLDQGLQFLIQYYNGEERAKGNILERFSAQQFPDLHSELNLSSLELGDSALYFCASSQGPLSNQPQHFGDGTRLSIL.